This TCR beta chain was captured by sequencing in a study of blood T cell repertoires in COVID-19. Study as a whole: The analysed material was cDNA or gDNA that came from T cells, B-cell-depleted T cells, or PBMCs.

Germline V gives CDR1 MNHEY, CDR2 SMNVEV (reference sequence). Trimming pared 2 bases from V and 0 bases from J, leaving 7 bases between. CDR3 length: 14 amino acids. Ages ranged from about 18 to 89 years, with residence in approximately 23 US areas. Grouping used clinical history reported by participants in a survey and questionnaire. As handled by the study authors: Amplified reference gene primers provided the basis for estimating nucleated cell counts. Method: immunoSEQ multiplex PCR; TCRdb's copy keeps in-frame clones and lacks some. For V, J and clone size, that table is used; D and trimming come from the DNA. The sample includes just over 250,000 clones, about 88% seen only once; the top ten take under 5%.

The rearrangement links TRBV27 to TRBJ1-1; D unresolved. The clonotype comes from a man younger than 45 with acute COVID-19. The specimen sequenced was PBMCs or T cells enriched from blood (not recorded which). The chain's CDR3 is CASSLTRLNTEAFF. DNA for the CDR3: TGTGCCAGCAGTTTAACGCGGCTGAACACTGAAGCTTTCTTT.